Here is one TCR beta chain with its context. Its antigen is currently unknown. J lost 7 bases, V lost 1 base, and 7 bases had no gene match. The germline gives CDR1 LGHDT, CDR2 YNNKEL (reference sequence). The CDR3 spans 16 residues. This sample is part of a study of T cell responses to AZD1222 COVID-19 vaccine. Study as a whole: Second-dose schedules of about 4 or about 12 weeks were combined.

Broader study findings: Among those given AZD1222, only 5 to 7 were seropositive at baseline. Spike was spanned by vaccine-associated CD4 TCRs, with dominance at 160-218 and 743-854.

Only in-frame clones appear in the TCRdb table, and some are missing; sequencing was by immunoSEQ multiplex PCR. The sample shows around 130,000 clones, around 94% of them seen only once. This receptor was identified in an adult in good health. The rearrangement uses TRBV3-1 (or the pseudogene TRBV3-2) and TRBJ2-1; 10 bases are a match to TRBD2. The sequencing here drew on peripheral blood, taken on day 0 of AZD1222 vaccination. CDR3 sequence: CASSQAGLASKNEQFF. Here the CDR3 DNA reads TGTGCCAGCAGCCAAGCGGGACTAGCGAGCAAGAATGAGCAGTTCTTC.